Presented here are 6 T cell receptor beta chains from one specimen sequenced in a study of T cell repertoires in cytomegalovirus infection. TCRdb re-analysed the reads in MiXCR, keeping a single row per CDR3 protein. The table has some 130,000 distinct CDR3 sequences, around 32% seen once. These TCRs are of unknown antigen specificity. The sequencing used CD8+ T cells from cultured PBMCs, collected from culture after CMV antigen stimulation. The source of these receptors is a human donor in good health (CMV status not recorded). Some clones in this sample may be carry-over from other donors' samples.

V gene TRBV30 combines with J gene TRBJ1-4; D is unclear. Trimming stripped 0 bases from V and 8 bases from J, with 7 bases between. CDR3 length: 12 amino acids. The germline CDR1 and CDR2 sequences are GTSNPN and SVGIG (reference sequence). The CDR3 sequence: CAWSVRVEKLFF. CDR3 nucleotide sequence: TGTGCCTGGAGTGTACGAGTAGAAAAACTGTTTTTT.

This clonotype occurred many times. The V gene is TRBV28, the J gene TRBJ2-5, with unresolved D. This CDR3 is 14 amino acids long. V was trimmed by 3 bases and J by 0 bases, leaving 8 bases between them. Germline CDR1 is MDHEN and CDR2 is SYDVKM. This chain's CDR3 is CASSFEVYQETQYF. CDR3 DNA: TGTGCCAGCAGTTTCGAAGTGTACCAAGAGACCCAGTACTTC. The full variable domain, with the rest looked up from reference TRBV28 and TRBJ2-5, is DVKVTQSSRYLVKRTGEKVFLECVQDMDHENMFWYRQDPGLGLRLIYFSYDVKMKEKGDIPEGYSVSREKKERFSLILESASTNQTSMYLCASSFEVYQETQYFGPGTRLLVL.

The chain links TRBV7-9 to TRBJ2-3, with 7 bases aligning to TRBD2. The CDR3 is made up of 13 amino acids. V shed 8 bases and J 0 bases; nucleotides not matched to a gene: 2. Germline assignment: CDR1 SEHNR and CDR2 FQNEAQ (reference sequence). This chain's CDR3 is CASRGDSTDTQYF. CDR3 in DNA: TGTGCCAGCCGGGGGGATAGCACAGATACGCAGTATTTT.

This clonotype was detected many times. The chain combines TRBV3-1 with TRBJ1-6, with unresolved D. Germline V gene data show CDR1 as LGHDT and CDR2 as YNNKEL (reference sequence). V lost 0 bases, J lost 8 bases, and 11 bases lay in between. The CDR3 spans 15 residues. The CDR3 region is CASSQDRGRDSPLHF. CDR3 in DNA: TGTGCCAGCAGCCAAGATCGGGGAAGGGATTCACCCCTCCACTTT.

This clonotype showed up many times. The gene calls are TRBV14 and TRBJ2-5; D is possibly TRBD1 (6 bases). This CDR3 has 15 amino acids. Trimming removed 1 base from V and 5 bases from J, with 14 bases in between. CDR1 and CDR2 from the germline V gene are SGHDN and FVKESK. CDR3 in amino acids: CASSQGPGVWETQYF. For the CDR3, the DNA is TGTGCCAGCAGCCAAGGGCCAGGGGTTTGGGAGACCCAGTACTTC.

DNA of the CDR3: TGTGCCAGCAGCGATGTTGGCAATGAGCAGTTCTTC. Translated: CASSDVGNEQFF. The chain links TRBV7-3 to TRBJ2-1; no firm D call. The germline V and J ends were trimmed by 5 bases and 6 bases, with 8 bases remaining between them. Germline values: CDR1 SGHTA, CDR2 FQGTGA. The CDR3 is 12 residues long.